Listed below are T cell receptor beta chains from one sample, sequenced in a study of shared clonotypes between healthy human individuals. The data were produced by immunoSEQ multiplex PCR, yet TCRdb's version contains in-frame clones alone and is incomplete. The sample has about 2 million clones; over 85% are singletons. The sequenced sample consisted of naive CD8+ T cells sorted from blood. Every receptor here comes from a man aged 18 to 29 in good health. Both conserved end residues are trimmed from each CDR3.

CDR3 protein: ASSLGAEIRQY; J gene: TRBJ2-7; V gene: TRBV6-5
CDR3 protein: ATSRDSSGTYEQY; J gene: TRBJ2-7; V gene: TRBV15
CDR3 protein: ASSFHSGGQETQY; J gene: TRBJ2-5; V gene: TRBV27
CDR3 protein: AIEREVGVQQY; J gene: TRBJ2-7; V gene: TRBV10-3
CDR3 protein: AWAPGDLPTDTQY; J gene: TRBJ2-3; V gene: TRBV30
CDR3 protein: ASSQVLADHTTDYNEQF; J gene: TRBJ2-1; V gene: TRBV4-3
CDR3 protein: ASSGLAGSMGNEQY; J gene: TRBJ2-7; V gene: TRBV6-1
CDR3 protein: ASSWLAGETEKLF; J gene: TRBJ1-4; V gene: TRBV6-6
CDR3 protein: ASSPGRQY; J gene: TRBJ2-7; V gene: TRBV7-2
CDR3 protein: ASSLSAQGVPNEQF; J gene: TRBJ2-1; V gene: TRBV27
CDR3 protein: ASSYGLAGGELF; J gene: TRBJ2-2; V gene: TRBV6-6
CDR3 protein: ATERDTEAF; J gene: TRBJ1-1; V gene: TRBV28
CDR3 protein: ASSEMGGTDTQY; J gene: TRBJ2-3; V gene: TRBV10-2
CDR3 protein: ASSGLLAGGTGNEQF; J gene: TRBJ2-1; V gene: TRBV2
CDR3 protein: ASSPSGGSSYEQY; J gene: TRBJ2-7; V gene: TRBV4-3
CDR3 protein: ASSIGPGQNTGELF; J gene: TRBJ2-2; V gene: TRBV7-6
CDR3 protein: ASSQESHNEQF; J gene: TRBJ2-1; V gene: TRBV14
CDR3 protein: AWSVASGGADTQY; J gene: TRBJ2-3; V gene: TRBV30
CDR3 protein: AISESIPTGELF; J gene: TRBJ2-2; V gene: TRBV10-3
CDR3 protein: ASSSSGGAGFYEQY; J gene: TRBJ2-7; V gene: TRBV9
CDR3 protein: AWSPFNTGELF; J gene: TRBJ2-2; V gene: TRBV30
CDR3 protein: ASSLVDSLTEAF; J gene: TRBJ1-1; V gene: TRBV7-6
CDR3 protein: ASSEIPGGSNGYT; J gene: TRBJ1-2; V gene: TRBV27
CDR3 protein: ASSFTGGDGYT; J gene: TRBJ1-2; V gene: TRBV6-5
CDR3 protein: ASSRTAGGQPQH; J gene: TRBJ1-5; V gene: TRBV27
CDR3 protein: ASSQYGGGDWHGYT; J gene: TRBJ1-2; V gene: TRBV14